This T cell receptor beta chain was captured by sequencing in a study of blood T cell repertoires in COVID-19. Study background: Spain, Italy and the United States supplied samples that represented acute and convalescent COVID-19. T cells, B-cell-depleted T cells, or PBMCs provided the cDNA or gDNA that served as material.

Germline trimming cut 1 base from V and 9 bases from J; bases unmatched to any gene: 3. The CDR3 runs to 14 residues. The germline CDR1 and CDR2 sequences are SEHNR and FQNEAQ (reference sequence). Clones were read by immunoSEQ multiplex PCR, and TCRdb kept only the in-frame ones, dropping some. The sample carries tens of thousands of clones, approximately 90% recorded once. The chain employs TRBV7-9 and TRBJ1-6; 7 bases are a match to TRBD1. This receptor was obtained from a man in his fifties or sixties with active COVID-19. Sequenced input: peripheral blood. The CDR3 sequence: CASSLGQGSSPLHF. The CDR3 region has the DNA TGTGCCAGCAGCTTAGGACAGGGCAGTTCACCCCTCCACTTT.